The present T cell receptor (beta chain) was sequenced within a study of PD-1 blockade in classical Hodgkin lymphoma. Across the whole study: Nivolumab was administered to patients intravenously at 3 mg/kg every 2 weeks. General observations from the study: What caused the repertoire differences, perhaps disease activity or prior therapy, remains undefined. Baseline diversity resembling that of newly diagnosed patients was seen in complete responders.

The protocol was immunoSEQ multiplex PCR, while the TCRdb copy is restricted to in-frame clones and leaves out a portion. This sample has about 90,000 clones; 90% occur once, and the top ten carry roughly 3%. Indicated time point: cycle 4 day 1 (C4D1), after five to seven weeks of nivolumab. In every patient, relapse followed autologous stem cell transplantation, while exposure to brentuximab vedotin differed. This clone has just one count. What it binds is not known. Germline V CDR1 and CDR2: MNHEY, SMNVEV (reference sequence). V shed 7 bases and J 7 bases; nucleotides not matched to a gene: 11. CDR3 length equals 16 residues.

The TCR was taken from a human donor with classical Hodgkin lymphoma. The chain is built from TRBV27 and TRBJ1-6, with 9 bases lining up with TRBD1. Material: peripheral blood mononuclear cells (PBMCs), obtained before the fourth cycle of nivolumab. Written as DNA, the CDR3 is TGTGCCAGCACTCCCCTCGGACAGGGGAAAAATTCACCCCTCCACTTT. Translating it yields CASTPLGQGKNSPLHF.